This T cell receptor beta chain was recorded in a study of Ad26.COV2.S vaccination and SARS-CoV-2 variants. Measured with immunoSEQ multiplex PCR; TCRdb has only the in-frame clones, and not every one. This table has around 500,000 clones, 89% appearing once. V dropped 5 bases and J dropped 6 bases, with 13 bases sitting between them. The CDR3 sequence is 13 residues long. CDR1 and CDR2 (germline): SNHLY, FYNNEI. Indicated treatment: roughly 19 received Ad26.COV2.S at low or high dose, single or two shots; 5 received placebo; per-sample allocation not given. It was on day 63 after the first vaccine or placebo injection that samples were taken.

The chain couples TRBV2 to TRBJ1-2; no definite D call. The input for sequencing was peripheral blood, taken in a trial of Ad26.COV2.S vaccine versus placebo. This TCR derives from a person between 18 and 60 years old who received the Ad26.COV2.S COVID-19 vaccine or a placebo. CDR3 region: CASSPDNLNGYTF. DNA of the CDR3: TGTGCCAGCAGTCCTGACAACCTCAATGGCTACACCTTC.